The subject of this entry is one T cell receptor (beta chain). What it recognizes is unknown. Every donor provided one heparinised blood draw, which averaged about 120 mL. Markers CD45RO/CCR7/CD25/CD127/CD95/CD27 served to sort CD4+ naive, central memory, regulatory and stem cell-like memory cells. This entry is derived from a study of beta chain features in type 1 diabetes. Overall study: Healthy donors, compared against patients, showed similar age, gender and cell yields. Study results and caveats: For patients, the naive, central memory and Treg TCRB repertoires appeared more alike than for healthy donors.

Germline assignment: CDR1 LNHDA and CDR2 SQIVND (reference sequence). Trimming stripped 4 bases from V and 2 bases from J, with 12 bases between. The CDR3 runs 15 residues. Since all of the isolated RNA was reverse transcribed, expressed TCRB transcripts were what got sequenced. Here immunoSEQ multiplex PCR was the method, and the copy in TCRdb shows in-frame clones only, minus some. Here the sample spans approximately 400,000 clones, approximately 15% being singletons. This clonotype was sampled from a woman between 18 and 30 years old in good health. The chain joins TRBV19 to TRBJ2-1; D not resolved. What was sequenced was naive CD4+ T cells from blood. The CDR3 reads CASSTGGYTYNEQFF. CDR3 coding DNA: TGTGCCAGTAGTACTGGCGGCTATACCTACAATGAGCAGTTCTTC.